The clone carrying this T cell receptor beta chain appeared many times. These data come from a study of molecular identifiers for immune sequencing clone quantification. In TCRdb, the PCR reads were re-called with MiXCR into one record per CDR3 protein. Here the sample spans tens of thousands of distinct CDR3 sequences, under 20% being singletons. The V and J ends lost 2 bases and 8 bases respectively, with 24 bases between them. Per the germline V gene, CDR1 is DFQATT and CDR2 is SNEGSKA (reference sequence). This CDR3 contains 17 residues. Investigators produced naive CD8 libraries from approximately 20,000 to 980,000 sorted cells, drawing on 10%, 30% or 50% RNA. For naive CD8 T cells, sorting used the CD8+CD4-CCR7+CD45RA+ phenotype.

The chain couples TRBV20-1 to TRBJ1-4; D gene ambiguous. This TCR was sampled from a human donor in good health. Some libraries in this study had Jurkat cell RNA spiked in. The sequencing sample was made of naive CD8+ T cells from blood, with Jurkat cell RNA spiked in. Subset in this sample: FACS-sorted CD8+CD4-CCR7+CD45RA+ naive T cells. The CDR3: CSARKTRTEEEDEKLFF. The CDR3 region has the DNA TGCAGTGCTAGAAAGACAAGAACTGAGGAGGAAGACGAAAAACTGTTTTTT.